This TCR beta chain stems from a study of blood T cells in healthy people across ages. For the study at large: The capture of about one barcoded beta molecule per two T cells was achieved by template switching.

There are 15 residues in the CDR3. The germline CDR1 and CDR2 sequences are SEHNR and FQNEAQ (reference sequence). Trimming stripped 5 bases from V and 4 bases from J, with 18 bases between. The table lists this clonotype with a few counts. PCR was performed a second time for 7 to 11 cycles using a sample-barcoded 5' primer and a J-beta primer mix. Every cDNA was tagged by a template-switch adaptor with 12 random nucleotides. Each CDR3 protein is one row after TCRdb ran MiXCR on the 5' RACE reads. The table lists some 1.5 million distinct CDR3 sequences, roughly 27% of them singletons, with 7.7% in the top ten.

This chain uses TRBV7-9 with TRBJ2-7, with D tentatively TRBD1 or TRBD2 (6 bases each). The clonotype comes from a woman in her thirties in good health. The sample consisted of blood. CDR3 coding DNA: TGTGCCAGCAGCATCGGGGGCGGGGCGGGTTACGAGCAGTACTTC. Protein sequence: CASSIGGGAGYEQYF.